The entry below gives a single T cell receptor beta chain sequence along with its context. Its antigen remains unknown. Looked up from germline, CDR1 is SGHTA and CDR2 is FQGTGA. V dropped 4 bases and J dropped 1; count of bases not matched to a gene: 6. This CDR3 is built from 16 residues. This entry belongs to a study of T cells after yellow fever vaccination. Notes on the study in general: CD4 and CD8 compartments shared a small share of clonotypes, likely from convergent recombination.

TCRdb redid the calling of the 5' RACE reads with MiXCR, one entry per CDR3 protein. The profile shows 450,000 to 650,000 distinct CDR3 sequences, less than 25% of them singletons. This clonotype originated in a man aged 18 to 35 who received the YFV17D yellow fever vaccine. The chain is built from TRBV7-3 and TRBJ2-3, with TRBD2 matching 9 bases. The source was PBMCs, collected 21 days after the first yellow fever vaccination. Written as DNA, the CDR3 is TGTGCCAGCAGCTGGGGGCCTAGCGGGGGCACAGATACGCAGTATTTT. As protein: CASSWGPSGGTDTQYF.